Listed below are T cell receptor beta chains from one sample, sequenced in a study of regulatory T cells in long-lasting Graves disease. Each CDR3 protein gets one entry after TCRdb re-called the multiplex PCR reads with MiXCR. This table has about 470,000 distinct CDR3 sequences, less than 25% appearing once. The sample here was peripheral blood mononuclear cells (PBMCs), taken when the disease was refractory, from a patient treated with antithyroid drugs. These receptor sequences come from a female donor with Graves disease. Both conserved end residues are part of each CDR3. Each record gives: D gene, V gene, J gene, clone size, CDR3 protein, CDR3 DNA. D genes are given only for firm matches. Size values are once, few and many counts, or a class for expanded clones, and some rows have none.

TRBD2,TRBV24-1,TRBJ2-2,many,CATSGLAENTGELFF,TGTGCCACCAGTGGACTAGCGGAGAACACCGGGGAGCTGTTTTTT
-,TRBV20-1,TRBJ1-5,-,CSARDRSRNQPQHF,TGCAGTGCTAGAGATCGTTCCCGAAATCAGCCCCAGCATTTT
-,TRBV7-3,TRBJ2-2,-,CASSLLRARRGELFF,TGTGCCAGCAGCTTACTAAGGGCGAGGCGCGGGGAGCTGTTTTTT
TRBD2,TRBV20-1,TRBJ2-1,-,CSARDPAPGGYEQFF,TGCAGTGCTAGAGATCCCGCCCCGGGAGGGTACGAGCAGTTCTTC
TRBD2,TRBV27,TRBJ2-1,-,CASSSSSGSMLHEQFF,TGTGCCAGCAGTTCTTCTAGCGGGAGTATGTTGCATGAGCAGTTCTTC
-,TRBV6-5,TRBJ2-5,-,CASSFTILETQYF,TGTGCCAGCAGTTTTACGATACTAGAGACCCAGTACTTC
-,TRBV9,TRBJ2-6,few,CASSPHAGANVLTF,TGTGCCAGCAGCCCCCATGCTGGGGCCAACGTCCTGACTTTC
-,TRBV29-1,TRBJ2-7,few,CSVCLAGSPLEQYF,TGCAGCGTTTGCCTGGCGGGAAGCCCCCTCGAGCAGTACTTC
TRBD1,TRBV7-2,TRBJ2-6,few,CASSLRMRDRGFFGANVLTF,TGTGCCAGCAGCTTAAGAATGCGGGACAGGGGATTCTTTGGGGCCAACGTCCTGACTTTC
TRBD2,TRBV28,TRBJ2-3,once,CASSPGLAGDGTDTQYF,TGTGCCAGCAGTCCGGGACTAGCGGGAGACGGGACAGATACGCAGTATTTT
TRBD1,TRBV30,TRBJ1-1,-,CAWRDRDTEAFF,TGTGCCTGGCGCGACAGGGACACTGAAGCTTTCTTT
-,TRBV10-2,TRBJ2-1,many,CASSESSPWTGNEQFF,TGCGCCAGCAGTGAGTCGTCGCCGTGGACGGGGAATGAGCAGTTCTTC
-,TRBV7-9,TRBJ2-5,many,CASSHWGVEAEETQYF,TGTGCCAGCAGTCACTGGGGCGTTGAGGCCGAGGAGACCCAGTACTTC
TRBD1,TRBV14,TRBJ1-2,many,CASSQRDRGPTNYGYTF,TGTGCCAGCAGCCAGCGGGACAGGGGGCCGACCAACTATGGCTACACCTTC
-,TRBV5-1,TRBJ1-4,few,CASSLGRQEGEKLFF,TGCGCCAGCAGCCTGGGACGCCAGGAGGGTGAAAAACTGTTTTTT
-,TRBV27,TRBJ2-7,-,CASSWVPGREQYF,TGTGCCAGCAGTTGGGTCCCCGGGCGCGAGCAGTACTTC
TRBD1,TRBV19,TRBJ1-5,-,CASSQFDRARNQPQHF,TGTGCCAGTAGTCAGTTCGACAGGGCACGCAATCAGCCCCAGCATTTT
TRBD2,TRBV6-2/TRBV6-3,TRBJ2-7,few,CASSYYTSGRDPAYEQYF,TGTGCCAGCAGTTATTACACTAGCGGGAGGGATCCTGCCTACGAGCAGTACTTC
-,TRBV5-1,TRBJ1-1,many,CASRGWVSGSDEAFF,TGCGCCAGCAGGGGCTGGGTCTCAGGGAGCGATGAAGCTTTCTTT
-,TRBV30,TRBJ1-2,few,CADSVVYTGYTF,TGTGCCGACAGTGTGGTATATACTGGCTACACCTTC
TRBD1,TRBV14,TRBJ1-2,-,CASSQAGQGVYGYTF,TGTGCCAGCAGCCAAGCTGGACAGGGGGTCTATGGCTACACCTTC
-,TRBV6-1,TRBJ1-2,-,CASGTLNYGYTF,TGTGCCAGCGGAACCCTTAACTATGGCTACACCTTC
TRBD2,TRBV7-3,TRBJ2-7,few,CASSYSGLVDEQYF,TGTGCCAGCAGTTATAGCGGGCTTGTCGACGAGCAGTACTTC
-,TRBV4-1,TRBJ2-5,few,CASSQVISGQVVETQYF,TGCGCCAGCAGCCAAGTCATTTCGGGGCAGGTCGTGGAGACCCAGTACTTC
TRBD1,TRBV28,TRBJ2-1,many,CASSLWGQGENEQFF,TGTGCCAGCAGTTTATGGGGACAGGGGGAAAATGAGCAGTTCTTC
TRBD2,TRBV9,TRBJ2-3,few,CASGLTGGLSDTQYF,TGTGCCAGCGGGTTAACGGGAGGGCTCAGCGATACGCAGTATTTT
-,TRBV28,TRBJ2-7,many,CASSSGSGLSEQYF,TGTGCCAGCAGTTCCGGCTCAGGGCTCTCCGAGCAGTACTTC
TRBD1,TRBV5-1,TRBJ1-3,few,CASRRTGTGSSGNTIYF,TGCGCCAGCAGAAGGACAGGGACAGGATCCTCTGGAAACACCATATATTTT
TRBD2,TRBV12-3/TRBV12-4,TRBJ2-2,few,CASSSTSGSVNTGELFF,TGTGCCAGCAGTTCCACTAGCGGGAGTGTCAACACCGGGGAGCTGTTTTTT
-,TRBV7-3,TRBJ1-1,-,CASSQGILNTEAFF,TGTGCCAGCAGCCAAGGGATATTGAACACTGAAGCTTTCTTT
TRBD2,TRBV19,TRBJ2-5,many,CASSRTSGGVETQYF,TGTGCCAGTAGCAGGACTAGCGGGGGAGTGGAGACCCAGTACTTC
TRBD2,TRBV20-1,TRBJ2-7,-,CSARGTRAFYEQYF,TGCAGTGCTAGGGGGACTAGGGCTTTCTACGAGCAGTACTTC
-,TRBV11-2,TRBJ2-3,-,CASSLVPGTSFPYF,TGTGCCAGCAGCTTAGTCCCTGGGACTTCTTTCCCGTATTTT
-,TRBV27,TRBJ2-7,many,CASSLSPAYEQYF,TGTGCCAGCAGTTTATCCCCAGCCTACGAGCAGTACTTC
-,TRBV28,TRBJ1-1,few,CASSFLRVTRAKAFF,TGTGCCAGCAGTTTTCTCAGAGTCACAAGGGCTAAAGCTTTCTTT
TRBD1,TRBV6-2/TRBV6-3,TRBJ2-7,-,CASSYSGTGSWYEQYF,TGTGCCAGCAGTTATTCCGGGACAGGAAGTTGGTACGAGCAGTACTTC
-,TRBV29-1,TRBJ2-3,few,CSAVRDTQYF,TGCAGCGCTGTTCGAGATACGCAGTATTTT
TRBD1,TRBV29-1,TRBJ1-2,-,CSVEERGRNGYTF,TGCAGCGTTGAAGAGAGGGGGCGAAATGGCTACACCTTC
-,TRBV6-5,TRBJ1-2,-,CASSYSGNYGYTF,TGTGCCAGCAGTTACTCGGGGAACTATGGCTACACCTTC
-,TRBV7-9,TRBJ2-2,-,CASQTGKNSGELFF,TGTGCCTCCCAGACAGGAAAGAACTCCGGGGAGCTGTTTTTT
TRBD2,TRBV30,TRBJ2-7,-,CAWSVLQREGLSYEQYF,TGTGCCTGGAGTGTACTTCAGCGGGAGGGCCTATCCTACGAGCAGTACTTC
-,TRBV28,TRBJ1-1,-,CANREPGSLNTEAFF,TGTGCCAACAGGGAGCCGGGCAGCCTAAACACTGAAGCTTTCTTT
TRBD2,TRBV14,TRBJ2-7,-,CASSQTGVAGGFWSYEQYF,TGTGCCAGCAGCCAAACCGGGGTAGCGGGAGGTTTTTGGTCCTACGAGCAGTACTTC
-,TRBV27,TRBJ2-7,few,CASTIRLTPRGVYEQYF,TGTGCCAGCACCATCCGCTTGACACCGAGGGGGGTCTACGAGCAGTACTTC
-,TRBV27,TRBJ1-6,-,CASSLGGAGSPLHF,TGTGCCAGCAGTCTAGGGGGTGCTGGTTCACCCCTCCACTTT
-,TRBV29-1,TRBJ2-1,-,CSVDWNEQFF,TGCAGCGTTGATTGGAATGAGCAGTTCTTC
-,TRBV12-3/TRBV12-4,TRBJ2-2,many,CASKFWSPTGELFF,TGTGCCAGCAAATTTTGGAGTCCCACCGGGGAGCTGTTTTTT
TRBD1,TRBV15,TRBJ2-7,many,CATSRGTGGPYEQYF,TGTGCCACCAGCAGAGGGACAGGGGGTCCCTACGAGCAGTACTTC
-,TRBV20-1,TRBJ2-7,few,CSAPKLFSQQYF,TGCAGTGCTCCAAAACTCTTTTCCCAGCAGTACTTC
TRBD1,TRBV20-1,TRBJ1-1,few,CSARSGQGDTEAFF,TGCAGTGCCCGCAGCGGACAGGGGGACACTGAAGCTTTCTTT
TRBD2,TRBV20-1,TRBJ2-7,-,CSARLAGDYEQYF,TGCAGTGCTAGATTAGCGGGGGACTACGAGCAGTACTTC
TRBD2,TRBV20-1,TRBJ2-5,many,CSARDQSGTSGRRETQYF,TGCAGTGCTAGAGATCAGTCCGGGACTAGCGGGAGAAGGGAGACCCAGTACTTC
-,TRBV19,TRBJ1-5,many,CASSIRGLGQPQHF,TGTGCCAGTAGTATCAGAGGGTTGGGGCAGCCCCAGCATTTT
-,TRBV20-1,TRBJ1-2,many,CSARRTANYGYTF,TGCAGTGCTAGAAGGACGGCTAACTATGGCTACACCTTC
TRBD2,TRBV7-2,TRBJ2-1,-,CASSFETGGGRYNEQFF,TGTGCCAGCAGCTTCGAAACGGGGGGGGGAAGGTACAATGAGCAGTTCTTC